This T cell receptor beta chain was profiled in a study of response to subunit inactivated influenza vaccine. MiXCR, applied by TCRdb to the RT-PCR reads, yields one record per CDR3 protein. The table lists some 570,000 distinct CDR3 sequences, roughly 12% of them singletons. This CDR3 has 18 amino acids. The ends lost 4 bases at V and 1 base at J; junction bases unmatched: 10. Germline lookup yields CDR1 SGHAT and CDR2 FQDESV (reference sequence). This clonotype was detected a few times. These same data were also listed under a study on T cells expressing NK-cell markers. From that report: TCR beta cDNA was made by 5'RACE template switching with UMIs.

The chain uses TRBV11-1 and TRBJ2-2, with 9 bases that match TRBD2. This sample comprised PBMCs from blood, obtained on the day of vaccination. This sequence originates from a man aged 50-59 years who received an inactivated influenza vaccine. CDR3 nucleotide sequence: TGTGCCAGCAGCTCCACCAGTAGCGGGGGAAAGAACACCGGGGAGCTGTTTTTT. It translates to CASSSTSSGGKNTGELFF.